The 17 T cell receptor beta chains in this list originate from one sample, sequenced in a study of blood T cell repertoires in COVID-19. Generated by immunoSEQ multiplex PCR, the TCRdb table keeps only in-frame clones and is missing some. The data show around 55,000 clones, with approximately 86% seen just once and 3% to 4.5% held by the top ten. The source material was peripheral blood. The source of these receptors is a man in his forties with COVID-19, enrolled during active disease.

The rearrangement uses TRBV6-1 and TRBJ2-7; 9 bases are a match to TRBD1. Trimming removed 1 base from V and 5 bases from J; junction bases left unmatched: 9. Germline V CDR1 and CDR2: MNHNS, SASEGT. This CDR3 is built from 16 residues. The CDR3 sequence is CASSEVMGQGSNEQYF. The CDR3 nucleotides are TGTGCCAGCAGTGAAGTGATGGGACAGGGAAGCAACGAGCAGTACTTC.

This chain connects TRBV5-8 to TRBJ1-6; no clear D gene. CDR1 and CDR2 from the germline V gene are SGHTS and YDEGEE. V was clipped by 4 bases and J by 0 bases, with 8 bases between them. The CDR3 totals 15 residues. The CDR3 sequence is CASSPWSSYNSPLHF. The CDR3 DNA reads as TGTGCCAGCAGCCCGTGGAGCTCCTATAATTCACCCCTCCACTTT.

V is TRBV19 and J is TRBJ2-1; 12 bases match TRBD2. V was pared by 6 bases and J by 7 bases, with 13 bases of the junction left unmatched. The germline V gene encodes CDR1 LNHDA and CDR2 SQIVND (reference sequence). The CDR3 is 17 amino acids. In DNA, the CDR3 is TGTGCCAGTAGCCCCCGGATGCTAGCGGGAGGGGGGAATGAGCAGTTCTTC. Its protein is CASSPRMLAGGGNEQFF.

This clone was seen a handful of times. This chain joins TRBV27 and TRBJ1-1, with TRBD1 as a possible D gene (5 bases). Trimming pared 1 base from V and 4 bases from J, leaving 13 bases between. Germline assignment: CDR1 MNHEY and CDR2 SMNVEV (reference sequence). The CDR3 runs 15 residues. As DNA, the CDR3 is TGTGCCAGCAGTTTATTTGCGGGGGGAGGCACTGAAGCTTTCTTT. Translation gives CASSLFAGGGTEAFF.

The chain carries TRBV23-1 and TRBJ1-6; 7 nucleotides line up with TRBD1. TRBV23-1 is an ORF, with its function uncertain. V lost 7 bases and J lost 0; bases outside the gene matches: 6. This CDR3 spans 16 amino acids. CDR3 protein: CASTPTGSSYNSPLHF. The CDR3 bases are TGCGCCAGCACCCCGACAGGGAGCTCCTATAATTCACCCCTCCACTTT.

Points on this clone: Different DNA sequences within this sample yield the same CDR3. This chain links TRBV2 with TRBJ2-2; 8 nucleotides align to TRBD1. Germline V gives CDR1 SNHLY, CDR2 FYNNEI. The junction had 1 base not matched to a gene; V was cut back by 6 bases and J by 1 base. The CDR3 loop spans 14 amino acids. The CDR3 is CASRGQGNTGELFF. As DNA, the CDR3 is TGTGCCAGCAGAGGACAGGGGAACACCGGGGAGCTGTTTTTT.

The rearrangement uses TRBV7-9 and TRBJ2-1, with TRBD2 as a possible D gene (6 bases). Trimming pared 5 bases from V and 1 base from J, leaving 21 bases between. Germline CDR1 and CDR2: SEHNR and FQNEAQ (reference sequence). The CDR3 is made up of 18 amino acids. The CDR3 protein is CASSPRVAAQPSYNEQFF. As DNA, the CDR3 is TGTGCCAGCAGCCCCAGGGTAGCGGCCCAACCATCCTACAATGAGCAGTTCTTC.

J is TRBJ1-2 and V is TRBV3-1 (or the pseudogene TRBV3-2); a possible D gene is TRBD1 (5 bases). V lost 2 bases, J lost 12 bases, and 16 bases lay in between. The CDR3 covers 13 residues. Germline CDR1 reads LGHDT; CDR2 reads YNNKEL (reference sequence). Written as DNA, the CDR3 is TGTGCCAGCAGCCAATCCCCGGGGGATTCGAACACCTTC. It encodes CASSQSPGDSNTF.

The chain is built from TRBV5-1 and TRBJ2-6; TRBD1 matches at 11 bases. The length of the CDR3 is 18 residues. The trim removed 4 bases at V and 1 base at J, leaving 7 bases unmatched. Germline V gene sequence: CDR1 SGHRS, CDR2 YFSETQ. DNA for the CDR3: TGCGCCAGCAGCCGTGGACAGGGGGCGGTATCTGGGGCCAACGTCCTGACTTTC. This encodes CASSRGQGAVSGANVLTF.

The chain couples TRBV4-1 to TRBJ2-5; D perhaps matches TRBD2 (6 bases). The CDR3 has 15 amino acids. Germline CDR1 and CDR2: MGHRA and YSYEKL. Trimming shortened V by 1 base and J by 5 bases, and 14 bases separated the two germline ends. CDR3 in DNA: TGCGCCAGCAGCCAAGTGGAGGGCGGCCGGGAGACCCAGTACTTC. Its translation is CASSQVEGGRETQYF.

The rearrangement links TRBV30 to TRBJ1-5, with no clear D. Germline V gives CDR1 GTSNPN, CDR2 SVGIG (reference sequence). Trimming cost V 2 bases and J 1 base, with 15 bases left between them. This CDR3 spans 16 amino acids. CDR3 DNA sequence: TGTGCCTGGAGTAGGGAGCGGAGGGCGAGCAATCAGCCCCAGCATTTT. This sequence encodes CAWSRERRASNQPQHF.

This chain connects TRBV27 to TRBJ2-1, with 8 bases lining up with TRBD2. The CDR3 sequence is 16 residues long. With V trimmed by 3 bases and J by 5 bases, 9 bases remained unmatched. CDR1 and CDR2 from the germline V gene are MNHEY and SMNVEV (reference sequence). In DNA form, the CDR3 reads TGTGCCAGCAGTTTTTTTCCGGGACTAGTCGACAATGAGCAGTTCTTC. Its translation is CASSFFPGLVDNEQFF.

The chain is built from TRBV28 and TRBJ1-1; possible D gene TRBD1, 6 bases. Between the trimmed V and J ends, which lost 10 bases and 3 bases, there was a span of 15 bases. Germline CDR1 reads MDHEN; CDR2 reads SYDVKM. This CDR3 is built from 13 residues. The CDR3 loop is CATHSRGYTEAFF. The CDR3, as DNA: TGTGCCACACACTCCAGGGGTTACACTGAAGCTTTCTTT.

V usage is TRBV11-2 and J usage is TRBJ2-1; 13 nucleotides line up with TRBD2. CDR1 is SGHAT, CDR2 FQNNGV, per germline. J was trimmed by 8 bases and V by 2 bases; bases with no gene match: 12. The CDR3 sequence is 18 residues long. This CDR3 reads CASSLTEGGTSGTYEQFF. In DNA form, the CDR3 reads TGTGCCAGCAGCTTAACGGAGGGGGGGACTAGCGGGACGTATGAGCAGTTCTTC. The full variable domain, rest sourced from reference TRBV11-2 and TRBJ2-1, is EAGVAQSPRYKIIEKRQSVAFWCNPISGHATLYWYQQILGQGPKLLIQFQNNGVVDDSQLPKDRFSAERLKGVDSTLKIQPAKLEDSAVYLCASSLTEGGTSGTYEQFFGPGTRLTVL.

V gene TRBV3-1 (or the pseudogene TRBV3-2) combines with J gene TRBJ2-7; tentative D call: TRBD1 (6 bases). Germline CDR1 is LGHDT and CDR2 is YNNKEL (reference sequence). The V and J ends lost 0 bases and 2 bases respectively, with 11 bases between them. The CDR3 runs 15 residues. The CDR3 sequence is CASSQDRGPPYEQYF. The CDR3 bases are TGTGCCAGCAGCCAAGACAGGGGACCTCCCTACGAGCAGTACTTC.

This sequence joins TRBV10-3 and TRBJ2-1; D not certain. CDR3 length equals 14 residues. V dropped 1 base and J dropped 9 bases, with 13 bases sitting between them. CDR1 and CDR2 (germline): ENHRY, SYGVKD. The CDR3 loop reads CAISEWQSRGEQFF. The CDR3, as DNA: TGTGCCATCAGTGAGTGGCAGTCCCGCGGTGAGCAGTTCTTC.

The V call is TRBV4-1, the J call TRBJ2-5, with a possible D match to TRBD2 (5 bases). The CDR3 is 15 amino acids. The V gene lost 1 base and the J gene lost 5 bases, with 14 bases spanning the gap. Germline values: CDR1 MGHRA, CDR2 YSYEKL. The chain's CDR3 is CASSQGENIVETQYF. CDR3 DNA: TGCGCCAGCAGCCAAGGGGAGAATATCGTGGAGACCCAGTACTTC.